Below are 13 T cell receptor beta chains sequenced from a single sample in a study of T cell responses to AZD1222 COVID-19 vaccine. Libraries were prepared by immunoSEQ multiplex PCR; TCRdb keeps only in-frame clonotypes and omits some of them. The table includes fewer than 130,000 clones, roughly 85% detected once. Sequencing used peripheral blood, obtained 28 days after the second AZD1222 dose. The receptor set was obtained from an adult who received the AZD1222 COVID-19 vaccine.

This clone was observed a handful of times. This chain uses TRBV7-9 with TRBJ2-7, with D possibly being TRBD1 or TRBD2 (5 bases each). The CDR3 is 16 residues long. Trimming took 4 bases from V and 0 from J, leaving 16 bases between them. The germline gives CDR1 SEHNR, CDR2 FQNEAQ (reference sequence). For the CDR3, the DNA is TGTGCCAGCAGCTCCCGTCGGGCAGGGAGCTCCTACGAGCAGTACTTC. Amino acids: CASSSRRAGSSYEQYF.

V and J are TRBV6-5 and TRBJ1-1; maybe TRBD1 (5 bases). The CDR3 has 14 residues. Trimming removed 2 bases at V and 1 base at J, with 8 bases between. CDR1 and CDR2 (germline): MNHEY, SVGAGI. CDR3 sequence: CASSYADRNTEAFF. In nucleotides, the CDR3 is TGTGCCAGCAGTTACGCCGACAGGAACACTGAAGCTTTCTTT.

J is TRBJ2-7 and V is TRBV7-6; D not resolved. The CDR3 has 13 amino acids. Per germline, CDR1 SGHVS and CDR2 FNYEAQ. With 0 bases removed from V and 3 bases from J, the gap between germline ends came to 6 bases. The CDR3 sequence is CASSLANNYEQYF. The CDR3 bases are TGTGCCAGCAGCTTAGCGAATAACTACGAGCAGTACTTC.

The chain links TRBV28 to TRBJ1-5; 7 nucleotides line up with TRBD1. The CDR3 is 15 amino acids. The V gene end was trimmed by 6 bases and the J gene end by 5 bases; junction bases not matched to a gene: 10. The germline V gene has CDR1 MDHEN and CDR2 SYDVKM. This CDR3 is CASSPGDREYQPQHF. In DNA form, the CDR3 reads TGTGCCAGCAGCCCAGGAGACAGGGAGTATCAGCCCCAGCATTTT.

The chain employs TRBV2 and TRBJ2-2; 8 bases agree with TRBD1. The J segment lost 5 bases and the V segment lost 6 bases, leaving 2 bases of the junction unmatched. The CDR3 spans 13 residues. The V gene's germline CDR1 is SNHLY and CDR2 FYNNEI. CDR3 nucleotide sequence: TGTGCCAGCAGACAGGGGGGAACCGGGGAGCTGTTTTTT. Translating it yields CASRQGGTGELFF. The entire variable domain, with the rest obtained from reference TRBV2 and TRBJ2-2, is as follows: EPEVTQTPSHQVTQMGQEVILRCVPISNHLYFYWYRQILGQKVEFLVSFYNNEISEKSEIFDDQFSVERPDGSNFTLKIRSTKLEDSAMYFCASRQGGTGELFFGEGSRLTVL.

The chain carries TRBV4-1 and TRBJ2-1, with no clear D. The ends were cut back, 0 bases at V and 1 base at J, with 7 bases in the middle. Germline V gene lookup returns CDR1 MGHRA and CDR2 YSYEKL. CDR3 size: 15 residues. The CDR3, as DNA: TGCGCCAGCAGCCAAGATCCGAGGTCCTACAATGAGCAGTTCTTC. Translated, it gives CASSQDPRSYNEQFF.

This clone was seen a few times. This chain connects TRBV27 to TRBJ1-2; D perhaps matches TRBD1 (6 bases). Trimming cost V 4 bases and J 3 bases, with 24 bases left between them. The CDR3 spans 18 residues. In germline, CDR1 is MNHEY, CDR2 SMNVEV (reference sequence). DNA of the CDR3: TGTGCCAGCAGTTCCAGACAGGCAACTCAACCAAGGGACTATGGCTACACCTTC. Its translation: CASSSRQATQPRDYGYTF.

This clone has just a few counts. The chain combines TRBV4-1 with TRBJ1-5, with TRBD1 matching 10 bases. The CDR3 is 15 amino acids. The J segment lost 6 bases and the V segment lost 4 bases, leaving 6 bases of the junction unmatched. Germline CDR1 MGHRA, CDR2 YSYEKL. The CDR3 sequence: CASSPTGGPSQPQHF. Here the CDR3 DNA reads TGCGCCAGCAGCCCGACAGGGGGCCCCAGTCAGCCCCAGCATTTT.

Points on this clone: The germline gene is not matched at one end of the junction; a read error may be the cause. This specimen includes other DNA sequences encoding the same CDR3. CDR3 coding DNA: TGTGCCAGTAGTAGGTACAGCTCCTACGAGCAATACTTC. This encodes CASSRYSSYEQYF. V is TRBV19 and J is TRBJ2-7; D is uncertain. The CDR3 runs to 13 residues. The germline V gene encodes CDR1 LNHDA and CDR2 SQIVND (reference sequence). Full variable domain (missing parts from reference TRBV19 and TRBJ2-7): DGGITQSPKYLFRKEGQNVTLSCEQNLNHDAMYWYRQDPGQGLRLIYYSQIVNDFQKGDIAEGYSVSREKKESFPLTVTSAQKNPTAFYLCASSRYSSYEQYFGPGTRLTVT.

The V gene is TRBV5-1, the J gene TRBJ1-1; possibly TRBD1 for D (6 bases). Germline CDR1 is SGHRS and CDR2 is YFSETQ. The germline V and J ends were trimmed by 2 bases and 7 bases, with 18 bases remaining between them. The CDR3 is 15 amino acids. The CDR3: CASSFLFGTPLEAFF. CDR3 in DNA: TGCGCCAGCAGCTTCTTATTCGGGACACCTCTTGAAGCTTTCTTT.

The CDR3 here is CASSLGPGASGNTIYF. DNA for the CDR3: TGCGCCAGCAGCTTGGGACCGGGGGCGAGTGGAAACACCATATATTTT. V usage is TRBV5-1 and J usage is TRBJ1-3; the D gene is possibly TRBD1 (6 bases). V gave up 0 bases and J gave up 3 bases, with 13 bases separating them. The CDR3 sequence is 16 residues long. Germline CDR1 SGHRS, CDR2 YFSETQ.

This chain uses TRBV9 with TRBJ1-2, with TRBD1 matching 7 bases. CDR3 length: 14 amino acids. Per the germline V gene, CDR1 is SGDLS and CDR2 is YYNGEE. The V and J ends lost 3 bases and 8 bases, in that order; junction bases with no gene match: 10. CDR3 in amino acids: CASSGRGLGLGYTF. The CDR3 DNA reads as TGTGCCAGCAGCGGGAGGGGGCTCGGCTTGGGCTACACCTTC.

The CDR3 region has the DNA TGCGCCAGCAGCGGCTCCCAGAGCCCCACAGATACGCAGTATTTT. As protein: CASSGSQSPTDTQYF. The chain employs TRBV5-1 and TRBJ2-3; D is unclear. Per germline, CDR1 SGHRS and CDR2 YFSETQ. There are 15 residues in the CDR3. V shed 4 bases and J shed 2 bases, with 14 bases lying between them.